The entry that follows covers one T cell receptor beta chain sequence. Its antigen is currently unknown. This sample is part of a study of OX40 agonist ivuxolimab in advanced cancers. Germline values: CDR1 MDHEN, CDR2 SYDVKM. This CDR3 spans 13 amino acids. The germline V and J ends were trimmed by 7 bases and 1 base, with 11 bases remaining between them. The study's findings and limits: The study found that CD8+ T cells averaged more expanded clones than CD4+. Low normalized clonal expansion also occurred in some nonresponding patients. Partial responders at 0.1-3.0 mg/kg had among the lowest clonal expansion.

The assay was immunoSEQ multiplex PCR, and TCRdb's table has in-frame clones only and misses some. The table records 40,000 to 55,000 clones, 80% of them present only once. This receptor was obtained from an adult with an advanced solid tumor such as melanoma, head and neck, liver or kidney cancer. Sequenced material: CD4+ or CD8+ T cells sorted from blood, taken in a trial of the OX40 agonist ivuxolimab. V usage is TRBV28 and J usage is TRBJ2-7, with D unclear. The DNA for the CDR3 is TGTGCCAGCAATCCGGGCAGTTCCTACGAGCAGTACTTC. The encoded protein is CASNPGSSYEQYF.